This TCR beta chain was identified in a study of human T cells and chemical hapten exposure. TCRdb re-analysed the RACE reads in MiXCR, keeping a single row per CDR3 protein. Among some 71,000 distinct CDR3 sequences listed, about a tenth were seen once. Time point meaning: patch test 2, 6 weeks after DPC sensitization. The treatment denotes: therapeutic diphenylcyclopropenone sensitization with weekly scalp DPC. The CDR3 totals 15 residues. V shed 4 bases and J 9 bases; nucleotides not matched to a gene: 8. The origin of this receptor is a woman between 50 and 59 years old with alopecia areata. Some clones in this sample may be carry-over from other donors' samples. V usage is TRBV12-3 or TRBV12-4 and J usage is TRBJ2-1; 11 bases line up with TRBD2. Here the sequenced sample was whole blood, taken in connection with sensitization to the hapten diphenylcyclopropenone (DPC). The CDR3 reads CASSSSSGRSAEQFF. As DNA, the CDR3 is TGTGCCAGCAGTTCTTCTAGCGGGAGGTCGGCTGAGCAGTTCTTC.